The TCR beta chain under discussion was sequenced for a study of control samples from healthy donors and cancer patients. The table came from immunoSEQ multiplex PCR; TCRdb's copy has only in-frame clones and leaves some out. Among about 110,000 clones, around 82% were seen once, and the ten largest hold less than 15%. The germline V and J ends were trimmed by 3 bases and 0 bases, with 3 bases remaining between them. Per germline, CDR1 SGHAT and CDR2 FQNNGV. The CDR3 spans 13 residues. The gene calls are TRBV11-2 and TRBJ1-5; D is unresolved. The sequenced sample consisted of blood. This clonotype originated in a woman aged 45-65 years in good health. The CDR3 coding sequence is TGTGCCAGCAGCTTGGTTAGCAATCAGCCCCAGCATTTT. The encoded protein is CASSLVSNQPQHF.